These 10 T cell receptor beta chains share one sample of origin, sequenced in a study of shared T cell receptors in the human thymus (dated by TCRdb to 2020 to 2023). Library generation was performed with the immunoSEQ multiplex PCR assay. As stored in TCRdb, this immuneACCESS dataset retains in-frame rearrangements with V and J assigned. A fraction of the clones does not appear; measured against another copy, unresolved V genes explain less than half of the discrepancy, and the remainder lacks a known reason. Recorded for this sample are 720,000 or so clones; roughly 85% of them occurred a single time. The ten largest clones capture under 0.012% of the sample. These sequences were also reported in another study, on human thymus T cells.

The specimen sequenced was thymocytes. These receptors were obtained from a girl under three years old with a congenital heart defect. Donor details come from another sample of the same person, matched by shared clones.

The V gene is TRBV5-1, the J gene TRBJ2-3; 8 nucleotides align to TRBD2. Germline-derived CDR1 and CDR2 are SGHRS and YFSETQ. Trimming cost V 0 bases and J 8 bases; bases outside gene matches: 5. CDR3 length: 14 residues. CDR3 DNA sequence: TGCGCCAGCAGCTTGGTCGGGGGGGCGGTTACGCAGTATTTT. Translating gives CASSLVGGAVTQYF. The full variable domain, in which reference TRBV5-1 and TRBJ2-3 provide the parts outside the CDR3, is KAGVTQTPRYLIKTRGQQVTLSCSPISGHRSVSWYQQTPGQGLQFLFEYFSETQRNKGNFPGRFSGRQFSNSRSEMNVSTLELGDSALYLCASSLVGGAVTQYFGPGTRLTVL.

V gene TRBV10-3 combines with J gene TRBJ2-7; TRBD1 matches at 9 bases. The CDR3 has 14 amino acids. V shed 2 bases, J shed 5 bases, and the junction held 4 bases outside the gene matches. Germline CDR1 ENHRY, CDR2 SYGVKD. The DNA for the CDR3 is TGTGCCATCAGTGAGGGGACAGGGATGGACGAGCAGTACTTC. Encoded protein: CAISEGTGMDEQYF.

V usage is TRBV25-1 and J usage is TRBJ1-2, with D possibly TRBD1 on 6 matching bases. V lost 6 bases to trimming and J lost 4 bases, with 15 bases between them. Germline V gene sequence: CDR1 MGHDK, CDR2 SYGVNS. CDR3 length: 14 amino acids. CDR3 bases: TGTGCCAGCAGCCGGACAGCCTCCCCCTATGGCTACACCTTC. Protein: CASSRTASPYGYTF.

The V call is TRBV4-3, the J call TRBJ2-1; D perhaps matches TRBD1 (6 bases). V lost 1 base to trimming and J lost 10 bases, with 20 bases between them. CDR3 size: 16 residues. Germline V gene data show CDR1 as LGHNA and CDR2 as YSLEER. The CDR3: CASSQARNSTGSEQFF. Here the CDR3 DNA reads TGCGCCAGCAGCCAAGCGCGAAATTCAACAGGGAGCGAGCAGTTCTTC.

The rearrangement joins TRBV30 to TRBJ1-6; D possibly corresponds to TRBD1 (5 bases). The germline gives CDR1 GTSNPN, CDR2 SVGIG (reference sequence). This CDR3 contains 18 residues. The V end lost 1 base, the J end lost 6 bases, and 22 bases lay between the germline ends. The CDR3 here is CAWSDRVDGGASNSPLHF. In DNA, the CDR3 is TGTGCCTGGAGTGATCGGGTCGACGGTGGGGCTTCTAATTCACCCCTCCACTTT.

In this sample, this clone turned up once. V and J are TRBV5-1 and TRBJ2-7; 8 bases are shared with TRBD2. The CDR3 loop spans 13 amino acids. Germline V gene sequence: CDR1 SGHRS, CDR2 YFSETQ. The V and J ends lost 7 bases and 4 bases, in that order; junction bases with no gene match: 7. CDR3 nucleotides: TGCGCCAGCCGGGGCGGGGGGAAGTACGAGCAGTACTTC. Residues: CASRGGGKYEQYF.

The V gene is TRBV29-1, the J gene TRBJ1-1, with D possibly being TRBD1 (6 bases). Between the trimmed V and J ends, which lost 7 bases and 6 bases, there was a span of 27 bases. Per germline, CDR1 SQVTM and CDR2 ANQGSEA. There are 16 residues in the CDR3. DNA for the CDR3: TGCAGCGGCGGGGGGCAGCGCGGCCGCTTAACCTCTGAAGCTTTCTTT. The encoded protein is CSGGGQRGRLTSEAFF.

In regard to this clone: At one of its ends the junction is not consistent with the germline gene, which may arise from a read error. Other DNA sequences in this specimen translate into the identical CDR3. The chain couples TRBV4-1 to TRBJ1-6; D gene uncertain. Per germline, CDR1 MGHRA and CDR2 YSYEKL. The CDR3 runs to 17 residues. CDR3 DNA sequence: TGCGCCAGCAGCCAAGGAAGGAGGGCCCCCTATAATTCCCCCCTCCACTTT. It codes for CASSQGRRAPYNSPLHF.

The chain couples TRBV7-9 to TRBJ2-5; 15 positions agree with TRBD2. The germline V gene encodes CDR1 SEHNR and CDR2 FQNEAQ (reference sequence). J was trimmed by 2 bases and V by 1 base; bases with no gene match: 5. This CDR3 comprises 18 residues. The CDR3 sequence is CASSLGTSGGARQETQYF. The CDR3 nucleotides are TGTGCCAGCAGCTTAGGGACTAGCGGGGGGGCCCGGCAAGAGACCCAGTACTTC. Together with reference TRBV7-9 and TRBJ2-5, the CDR3 gives the full variable domain: DTGVSQNPRHKITKRGQNVTFRCDPISEHNRLYWYRQTLGQGPEFLTYFQNEAQLEKSRLLSDRFSAERPKGSFSTLEIQRTEQGDSAMYLCASSLGTSGGARQETQYFGPGTRLLVL.

To note about this clone: This CDR3 is also generated by other DNA sequences in the sample. V gene TRBV5-1 combines with J gene TRBJ1-2; TRBD1 might be the D (6 bases). V lost 3 bases, J lost 4 bases, and 7 bases lay in between. The CDR3 length is 12 residues. Germline values: CDR1 SGHRS, CDR2 YFSETQ. CDR3: CASSSGVYGYTF. The CDR3 coding sequence is TGCGCCAGCAGCTCAGGGGTCTATGGCTACACCTTC.